This T cell receptor (beta chain) was obtained from a study of blood T cell repertoires in COVID-19. Study-wide context: Specimens from acute and convalescent COVID-19 originated in the United States, Italy and Spain. PBMCs, B-cell-depleted T cells, or T cells were the source of the cDNA or gDNA that made up the material.

As handled by the study authors: Cell counts per sample came from amplifying reference gene primers. Sequencing was performed with immunoSEQ multiplex PCR; in TCRdb, only in-frame clones are kept and a portion is missing. Clone size and V and J calls were adopted from that table, with D and trimming inferred from the DNA. The sample has tens of thousands of clones, around 80% seen once. CDR3 length: 14 amino acids. The germline CDR1 and CDR2 sequences are MDHEN and SYDVKM. Trimming cost V 1 base and J 7 bases, with 13 bases left between them. Only one count was recorded for this clone. This chain uses TRBV28 with TRBJ1-2, with D possibly TRBD1 on 6 matching bases. The clonotype comes from a man aged 45-60 years with active COVID-19. The sequenced material came from peripheral blood. CDR3 loop: CASSLSQGGGGYTF. The CDR3 DNA is TGTGCCAGCAGTTTATCCCAAGGGGGGGGTGGCTACACCTTC.